This T cell receptor beta chain was captured by sequencing in a study of T cell responses to AZD1222 COVID-19 vaccine. On this clone itself: The antigen remains undetermined.

CDR1 and CDR2 (germline): MNHEY, SMNVEV (reference sequence). V shed 5 bases and J 7 bases; nucleotides not matched to a gene: 6. CDR3 length: 13 residues. The repertoire was sequenced with immunoSEQ multiplex PCR; TCRdb's copy has only in-frame clones and lacks some. Among around 130,000 clones, around 92% were seen once, and the ten largest hold under 2%. Broader study findings: Spike as a whole was targeted by vaccine-associated CD4 TCRs, dominant at 160-218 and 743-854. Donors were chiefly white British, with a greater number of females, and clonal diversity was perhaps underestimated. The study found Spike-specific TCR breadth and depth rose after two AZD1222 doses. Within unmutated variant regions lay the reported targets of nearly half of spike-specific TCRs.

The genes are TRBV27 and TRBJ2-7; 9 nucleotides match TRBD1. The source material was peripheral blood, sampled 28 days after the second AZD1222 dose. This receptor was taken from an adult who received the AZD1222 COVID-19 vaccine. The DNA of the CDR3 is TGTGCCAGCAGTCCAACGACAGGGGGGGAGCAGTACGTC. Translation gives CASSPTTGGEQYV.